The text below deals with one T cell receptor beta chain. Its antigen is undetermined. Investigators performed immunoSEQ version v3.0 at survey level. Data came from immunoSEQ multiplex PCR; TCRdb stores just in-frame clones and leaves some out. The sample lists about 35,000 clones, 65% to 75% seen once, with approximately 3.7% in the top ten. The data are from a study of long-term antiretroviral therapy in people with HIV. The CDR3 totals 13 residues. Looked up from germline, CDR1 is LGHNT and CDR2 is FRNRAP. Trimming shortened V by 7 bases and J by 8 bases, and 17 bases separated the two germline ends. Findings of the study overall: HIV repertoires spanned narrower CDR3 length ranges than controls.

The sequences come from unsorted PBMCs, collected 3 years after starting antiretroviral therapy. The sequence was collected from a man aged 50 or older with HIV. The chain joins TRBV12-5 to TRBJ1-2, with D perhaps TRBD1 (5 bases). The CDR3 DNA reads TGTGCTAGTGCCAGAGACAGTGTACGAGGCTACACCTTC. This translates into CASARDSVRGYTF.